This is a list of T cell receptor beta chains from one sample in a study of blood T cell repertoires in COVID-19. TCRdb keeps only in-frame clones here, not all; method: immunoSEQ multiplex PCR. The table has tens of thousands of clones, under 90% seen once. Input material: peripheral blood. The receptors stem from a man aged 55 to 70 with COVID-19, enrolled during active disease. CDR3s include the opening cysteine and the closing phenylalanine or tryptophan. D genes are given only for firm matches. Expanded clones are given a class, and other clones once, few, many or no size at all.

v_call,j_call,clone_size,d_call,cdr3_nt,cdr3_aa
TRBV6-5,TRBJ1-4,NA,TRBD1,TGTGCCAGCAGCTCCACAGGGGAGTTTGACGAAAAACTGTTTTTT,CASSSTGEFDEKLFF
TRBV19,TRBJ2-7,NA,TRBD1,TGTGCCAGTAAGGGACAGGGGCGGTACGAGCAGTACTTC,CASKGQGRYEQYF
TRBV27,TRBJ2-1,NA,NA,TGTGCCAGCAGCATAAGAGGATACAATGAGCAGTTCTTC,CASSIRGYNEQFF
TRBV25-1,TRBJ1-2,once,TRBD1,TGTGCCAGCTGCGGGACAGCGAACTATGGCTACACCTTC,CASCGTANYGYTF
TRBV5-5,TRBJ2-7,NA,NA,TGTGCCAGCAGCTTGGGCCAGGGGGGACGGATTTACGAGCAGTACTTC,CASSLGQGGRIYEQYF
TRBV5-1,TRBJ2-1,NA,TRBD1,TGCGCCAGCAGCTTGGCACAGGGGTCAGGCAATGAGCAGTTCTTC,CASSLAQGSGNEQFF
TRBV19,TRBJ1-1,NA,TRBD1,TGTGCCAGTAGTCCCCGTCCCGGGACAGGAGTGAACACTGAAGCTTTCTTT,CASSPRPGTGVNTEAFF
TRBV9,TRBJ1-5,NA,TRBD1,TGTGCCAGCAGCGAGCGAGGACAGGGCAATCAGCCCCAGCATTTT,CASSERGQGNQPQHF
TRBV19,TRBJ2-7,NA,TRBD1,TGTGCCAGTAGGGAGACAGGGGGCTCCTACGAGCAGTACTTC,CASRETGGSYEQYF
TRBV11-3,TRBJ1-1,few,NA,TGTGCCAGCACTCAGGGCAGTCAAGCCATGAACACTGAAGCTTTCTTT,CASTQGSQAMNTEAFF
TRBV9,TRBJ2-1,NA,TRBD2,TGTGCCAGCAGCGATACTAGCGGGGTTTACAATGAGCAGTTCTTC,CASSDTSGVYNEQFF
TRBV12-3/TRBV12-4,TRBJ2-7,NA,NA,TGTGCCAGCAGTTTCAGGGGGGTCAACGAGCAGTACTTC,CASSFRGVNEQYF
TRBV24-1,TRBJ2-5,NA,NA,TGTGCCACCAGTGATTTGACAGAGGAGGGCCAAGAGACCCAGTACTTC,CATSDLTEEGQETQYF
TRBV10-3,TRBJ2-7,NA,NA,TGTGCCATCAGTGACCCGACAGTAAACTCCTACGAGCAGTACTTC,CAISDPTVNSYEQYF
TRBV11-2,TRBJ2-5,NA,TRBD2,TGTGCCAGCAGCTTGGCGGGAGTGGAGACCCAGTACTTC,CASSLAGVETQYF
TRBV10-3,TRBJ1-2,few,TRBD1,TGTGCCATCAGGAGACAGGGAAACTATGGCTACACCTTC,CAIRRQGNYGYTF
TRBV27,TRBJ2-6,NA,NA,TGTGCCAGCGGGGCCCTCGGGGCCAACGTCCTGACTTTC,CASGALGANVLTF